Shown below are 23 T cell receptor beta chains from a single sample sequenced in a study of shared clonotypes between healthy human individuals (dated by TCRdb to 2019 to 2021). The method was the immunoSEQ multiplex PCR assay. TCRdb provides this immuneACCESS table in a form limited to in-frame rearrangements. Some clones are lacking; in checked studies, under half of them reflect an unresolved V gene, and why the rest are absent is not known. The sample table contains around 1.5 million clones; only one count was recorded for nearly 99% of them. The top ten clones comprise 0.45% of the sample. Sample: naive CD4+ T cells sorted from blood. The label giving this sample's cell subset or site can be read as: CD45RA+ positively selected. The source is a man aged 25-45 years in good health.

V usage is TRBV27 and J usage is TRBJ2-1; 9 bases agree with TRBD2. Germline CDR1 MNHEY, CDR2 SMNVEV (reference sequence). CDR3 length equals 18 residues. J lost 4 bases, V lost 2 bases, and 12 bases had no gene match. CDR3 amino acids: CASSLMPDLAGLYNEQFF. For the CDR3, the DNA is TGTGCCAGCAGTTTAATGCCCGATCTAGCGGGACTTTACAATGAGCAGTTCTTC.

The chain couples TRBV10-3 to TRBJ2-1; TRBD1 matches at 9 bases. V dropped 2 bases and J dropped 4; count of bases not matched to a gene: 3. This CDR3 has 15 residues. Germline V gene lookup returns CDR1 ENHRY and CDR2 SYGVKD. CDR3 bases: TGTGCCATCAGTGAGGGGACAGGGTGGTACAATGAGCAGTTCTTC. It yields the protein CAISEGTGWYNEQFF.

Turning to this clone: Within the sample, other DNA sequences also encode this same CDR3. The chain recombines TRBV6-5 with TRBJ2-3, with 8 bases fitting TRBD1. The CDR3 consists of 15 residues. CDR1 and CDR2 from the germline V gene are MNHEY and SVGAGI. The trim removed 6 bases at V and 1 base at J, leaving 6 bases unmatched. The CDR3 DNA follows: TGTGCCAGCAGCTTCCAGGACAGGGGCACAGATACGCAGTATTTT. This sequence encodes CASSFQDRGTDTQYF.

V and J are TRBV5-1 and TRBJ2-5; no clear D. The germline V and J ends were trimmed by 4 bases and 0 bases, with 13 bases remaining between them. This CDR3 has 15 residues. Germline V lookup: CDR1 SGHRS, CDR2 YFSETQ. The CDR3 spells CASSPTQWYQETQYF. The CDR3 coding sequence is TGCGCCAGCAGCCCCACGCAATGGTACCAAGAGACCCAGTACTTC.

The V gene is TRBV6-5, the J gene TRBJ2-5; D could derive from TRBD1 or TRBD2 (6 bases each). The CDR3 sequence is 11 residues long. V lost 7 bases and J lost 4, with 7 bases in between. In germline, CDR1 is MNHEY, CDR2 SVGAGI. CDR3 sequence (DNA): TGTGCCAGCAAGGGGGGAGAGACCCAGTACTTC. It translates to CASKGGETQYF.

A remark on this clone: The sample carries other DNA sequences with the same CDR3. The chain uses TRBV6-4 and TRBJ2-2; 9 nucleotides match TRBD1. Germline lookup yields CDR1 MRHNA and CDR2 SNTAGT. J gave up 5 bases and V 6 bases, and 4 bases lay outside the gene matches. This CDR3 is built from 14 residues. The CDR3 reads CASSGTGKTGELFF. CDR3 nucleotide sequence: TGTGCCAGCAGCGGGACAGGGAAAACCGGGGAGCTGTTTTTT.

The rearrangement joins TRBV7-2 to TRBJ2-1, with 13 bases aligning to TRBD2. V lost 5 bases to trimming and J lost 4 bases; unmatched junction nucleotides: 14. Looked up from germline, CDR1 is SGHTA and CDR2 is FQGNSA. This CDR3 comprises 19 residues. The CDR3 DNA reads as TGTGCCAGCAGCCCCCGGACTAGCGGGAGTAGTTTGGCGTACAATGAGCAGTTCTTC. It encodes CASSPRTSGSSLAYNEQFF.

This rearrangement joins TRBV5-1 to TRBJ2-7; 8 nucleotides align to TRBD1. The trim removed 4 bases at V and 3 bases at J, leaving 9 bases unmatched. The CDR3 consists of 15 residues. Germline lookup yields CDR1 SGHRS and CDR2 YFSETQ. The CDR3 bases are TGCGCCAGCAGCGACCCATCCGGGACAGGCTACGAGCAGTACTTC. This translates into CASSDPSGTGYEQYF.

The chain recombines TRBV5-1 with TRBJ2-7; maybe TRBD1 (5 bases). The V end was cut by 2 bases, the J end by 0 bases, with 12 bases between. This CDR3 spans 15 amino acids. Per the germline V gene, CDR1 is SGHRS and CDR2 is YFSETQ. The CDR3 is CASSFILGASYEQYF. The CDR3 nucleotides read TGCGCCAGCAGCTTCATTCTAGGGGCCTCCTACGAGCAGTACTTC.

This rearrangement joins TRBV7-3 to TRBJ2-3, with 7 nucleotides matching TRBD2. Germline loops: CDR1 SGHTA, CDR2 FQGTGA. The CDR3 extends over 16 amino acids. The trim removed 5 bases at V and 5 bases at J, leaving 13 bases unmatched. The CDR3 reads CASSLRARESQDTQYF. The CDR3 nucleotides are TGTGCCAGCAGCCTTAGGGCGCGGGAGTCCCAAGATACGCAGTATTTT.

J is TRBJ2-3 and V is TRBV11-2; unclear D gene. The CDR3 consists of 11 residues. Per germline, CDR1 SGHAT and CDR2 FQNNGV. Trimming cost V 8 bases and J 9 bases, with 12 bases left between them. CDR3 region: CASGEARTQYF. The CDR3 region has the DNA TGTGCCAGCGGCGAAGCACGAACGCAGTATTTT. The whole variable domain, filled in from reference TRBV11-2 and TRBJ2-3, reads EAGVAQSPRYKIIEKRQSVAFWCNPISGHATLYWYQQILGQGPKLLIQFQNNGVVDDSQLPKDRFSAERLKGVDSTLKIQPAKLEDSAVYLCASGEARTQYFGPGTRLTVL.

The rearrangement uses TRBV11-2 and TRBJ2-1; 7 bases are shared with TRBD2. V was clipped by 3 bases and J by 6 bases; unmatched bases: 17. The V gene's germline CDR1 is SGHAT and CDR2 FQNNGV. The CDR3 runs to 18 residues. The CDR3 sequence is CASSFSLIGGRLSNEQFF. The DNA for the CDR3 is TGTGCCAGCAGCTTCTCTTTAATCGGCGGGAGATTGAGCAATGAGCAGTTCTTC.

The rearrangement uses TRBV19 and TRBJ2-7; 11 nucleotides line up with TRBD1. This CDR3 region has 17 residues. Germline lookup yields CDR1 LNHDA and CDR2 SQIVND (reference sequence). V shed 0 bases, J shed 5 bases, and the junction held 9 bases outside the gene matches. CDR3 sequence (DNA): TGTGCCAGTAGTATAGACTTACCGGGACAGGGGGTCGACGAGCAGTACTTC. It translates to CASSIDLPGQGVDEQYF.

The gene calls are TRBV10-3 and TRBJ1-5; 8 bases are a match to TRBD1. Trimming removed 4 bases from V and 4 bases from J; junction bases left unmatched: 3. From germline, CDR1 is ENHRY and CDR2 SYGVKD. The CDR3 has 14 amino acids. The CDR3 loop is CAISGTGRNQPQHF. The CDR3 nucleotides are TGTGCCATCAGTGGGACAGGGAGAAATCAGCCCCAGCATTTT.

This chain links TRBV27 with TRBJ2-5; unclear D gene. CDR1 MNHEY and CDR2 SMNVEV come from the germline V gene (reference sequence). The CDR3 consists of 13 residues. The V end was cut by 4 bases, the J end by 5 bases, with 11 bases between. CDR3 in DNA: TGTGCCAGCAGTTCCCTCGTTGACGAGACCCAGTACTTC. Amino acids: CASSSLVDETQYF.

The chain joins TRBV5-4 to TRBJ2-1, with TRBD1 identical over 8 bases. The CDR3 is 14 residues long. Germline CDR1 and CDR2: SGHNT and YYREEE (reference sequence). Trimming removed 1 base from V and 9 bases from J; junction bases left unmatched: 6. This CDR3 reads CASSLRQGYAEQFF. CDR3 DNA: TGTGCCAGCAGCTTGCGACAGGGGTACGCTGAGCAGTTCTTC. The complete variable domain, with remaining parts taken from reference TRBV5-4 and TRBJ2-1, reads ETGVTQSPTHLIKTRGQQVTLRCSSQSGHNTVSWYQQALGQGPQFIFQYYREEENGRGNFPPRFSGLQFPNYSSELNVNALELDDSALYLCASSLRQGYAEQFFGPGTRLTVL.

The chain links TRBV5-8 to TRBJ1-5; no clear D. V dropped 2 bases and J dropped 2 bases, with 20 bases sitting between them. This CDR3 contains 18 residues. Germline V gene lookup returns CDR1 SGHTS and CDR2 YDEGEE. The DNA of the CDR3 is TGTGCCAGCAGCTTTGGGTGGCCTTCTCTCACAGGCAATCAGCCCCAGCATTTT. This codes for CASSFGWPSLTGNQPQHF.

The rearrangement joins TRBV7-3 to TRBJ2-6; D gene unclear. The CDR3 spans 19 residues. The V gene's germline CDR1 is SGHTA and CDR2 FQGTGA. The V gene lost 3 bases and the J gene lost 0 bases, with 18 bases spanning the gap. This CDR3 reads CASSFLGRQRPSGANVLTF. As DNA, the CDR3 is TGTGCCAGCAGCTTTCTTGGCAGGCAAAGACCCTCTGGGGCCAACGTCCTGACTTTC.

V and J are TRBV5-1 and TRBJ1-4, with unresolved D. Trimming stripped 0 bases from V and 0 bases from J, with 6 bases between. The V gene's germline CDR1 is SGHRS and CDR2 YFSETQ. This CDR3 contains 15 residues. The DNA for the CDR3 is TGCGCCAGCAGCTTGGAAGGGACAACTAATGAAAAACTGTTTTTT. It is translated as CASSLEGTTNEKLFF.

The genes are TRBV11-3 and TRBJ2-1; D could derive from TRBD1 or TRBD2 (5 bases each). There are 13 residues in the CDR3. Germline V gives CDR1 SGHNT, CDR2 YENEEA. The ends were cut back, 7 bases at V and 8 bases at J, with 15 bases in the middle. The CDR3 is CASNPGKGDEQFF. For the CDR3, the DNA is TGTGCCAGCAATCCAGGGAAGGGAGATGAGCAGTTCTTC.

The gene calls are TRBV27 and TRBJ1-4; tentative D call: TRBD1 (6 bases). V was trimmed by 3 bases and J by 4 bases, leaving 12 bases between them. Per germline, CDR1 MNHEY and CDR2 SMNVEV (reference sequence). This CDR3 is 15 amino acids long. The CDR3 bases are TGTGCCAGCAGTTTTTGGGGGGCCGGTAATGAAAAACTGTTTTTT. Amino acids: CASSFWGAGNEKLFF.

V is TRBV6-5 and J is TRBJ1-5; no reliable D call. Per germline, CDR1 MNHEY and CDR2 SVGAGI. CDR3 length equals 14 residues. V lost 8 bases, J lost 4 bases, and 15 bases lay in between. The chain's CDR3 is CASRIKAGNQPQHF. As DNA, the CDR3 is TGTGCCAGCCGAATAAAAGCAGGTAATCAGCCCCAGCATTTT.

The V call is TRBV2, the J call TRBJ2-6; no firm D call. This CDR3 region has 15 residues. The germline V gene encodes CDR1 SNHLY and CDR2 FYNNEI. Trimming cost V 5 bases and J 4 bases, with 12 bases left between them. The CDR3 nucleotides are TGTGCCAGCAGTTCCGACTCGCTGGGGGCCAACGTCCTGACTTTC. Protein sequence: CASSSDSLGANVLTF. Variable domain in full (rest from reference TRBV2 and TRBJ2-6): EPEVTQTPSHQVTQMGQEVILRCVPISNHLYFYWYRQILGQKVEFLVSFYNNEISEKSEIFDDQFSVERPDGSNFTLKIRSTKLEDSAMYFCASSSDSLGANVLTFGAGSRLTVL.